The T cell receptor (beta chain) described here comes from a study of shared clonotypes between healthy human individuals. The CDR3 runs to 13 residues. The germline V gene encodes CDR1 MNHNS and CDR2 SASEGT. The V end lost 8 bases, the J end lost 9 bases, and 17 bases lay between the germline ends. The table came from immunoSEQ multiplex PCR; TCRdb's copy has only in-frame clones and leaves some out. The sample contains about 2 million clones, approximately 95% of which appear only once. Concerning this clone itself: The antigen is not known.

CD4+ cells yielded CD45RA+ naive and CD45RA-negative memory subsets. Study findings and constraints: Shared clonotypes across all four donors exceeded non-shared ones in generation probability.

Input material: naive CD4+ T cells sorted from blood. Subset denoted: CD45RA+ positively selected. This clonotype was sampled from a man aged 18 to 30 in good health. The chain carries TRBV6-1 and TRBJ2-4; TRBD2 is a possible D gene (7 bases). For the CDR3, the DNA is TGTGCCAGCGGTCTTGGGGGGGGCGGCATTCAGTACTTC. Protein sequence: CASGLGGGGIQYF.